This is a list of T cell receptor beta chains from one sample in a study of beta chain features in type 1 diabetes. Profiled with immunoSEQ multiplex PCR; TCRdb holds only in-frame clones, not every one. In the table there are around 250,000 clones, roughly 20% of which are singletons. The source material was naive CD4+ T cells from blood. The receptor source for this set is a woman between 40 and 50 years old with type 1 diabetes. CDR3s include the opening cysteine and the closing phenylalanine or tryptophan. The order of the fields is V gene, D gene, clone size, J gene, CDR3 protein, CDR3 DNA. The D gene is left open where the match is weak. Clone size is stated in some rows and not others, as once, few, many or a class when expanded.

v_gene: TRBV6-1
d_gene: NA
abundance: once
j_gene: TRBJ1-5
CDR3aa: CASSESTGRQQPQHF
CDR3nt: TGTGCCAGCAGTGAAAGCACAGGGCGCCAGCAGCCCCAGCATTTT

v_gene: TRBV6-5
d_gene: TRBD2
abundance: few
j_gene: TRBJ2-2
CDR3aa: CASSLRGGLGGELFF
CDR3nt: TGTGCCAGCTCACTTCGGGGAGGACTAGGGGGGGAGCTGTTTTTT

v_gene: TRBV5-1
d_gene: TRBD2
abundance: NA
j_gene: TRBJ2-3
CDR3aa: CASRDSTGTSPDTQYF
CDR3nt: TGCGCCAGCAGAGACTCGACCGGGACTAGTCCAGATACGCAGTATTTT

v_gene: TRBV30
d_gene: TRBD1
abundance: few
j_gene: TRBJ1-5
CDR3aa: CAWSVIRTGGGNQPQHF
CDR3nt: TGTGCCTGGAGTGTGATCAGGACAGGGGGTGGCAATCAGCCCCAGCATTTT

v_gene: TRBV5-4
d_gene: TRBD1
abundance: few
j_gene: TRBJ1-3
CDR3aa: CASSEGARADKAIF
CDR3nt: TGTGCCAGTAGCGAGGGGGCGAGGGCCGATAAGGCCATTTTT

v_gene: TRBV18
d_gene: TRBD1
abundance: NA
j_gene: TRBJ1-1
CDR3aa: CASSPDRGQTEAFF
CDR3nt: TGTGCCAGCTCGCCCGACAGGGGGCAAACTGAAGCTTTCTTT

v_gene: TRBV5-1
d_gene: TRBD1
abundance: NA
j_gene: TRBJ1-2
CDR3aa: CASSSGTVNYGYTF
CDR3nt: TGCGCCAGCAGCTCCGGGACAGTGAACTATGGCTACACCTTC

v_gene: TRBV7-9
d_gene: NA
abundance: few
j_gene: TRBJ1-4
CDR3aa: CASSHGGAGNEKLFF
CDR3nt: TGTGCCAGCAGCCACGGCGGGGCGGGCAATGAAAAACTGTTTTTT

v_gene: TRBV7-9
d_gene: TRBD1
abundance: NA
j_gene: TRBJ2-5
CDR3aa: CASTQGGLQETQYF
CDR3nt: TGTGCCAGCACCCAAGGGGGCCTTCAAGAGACCCAGTACTTC

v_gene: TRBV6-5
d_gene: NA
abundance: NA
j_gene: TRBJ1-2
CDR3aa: CATFAGTSVRGYTF
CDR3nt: TGTGCCACGTTTGCCGGGACATCGGTTCGGGGCTACACCTTC

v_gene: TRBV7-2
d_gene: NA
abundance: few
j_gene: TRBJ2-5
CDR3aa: CASSDGHKLQETQYF
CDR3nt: TGTGCCAGCAGCGACGGACACAAGCTCCAAGAGACCCAGTACTTC

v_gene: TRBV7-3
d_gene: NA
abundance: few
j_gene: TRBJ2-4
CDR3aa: CASSPTSQENIQYF
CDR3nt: TGTGCCAGCAGCCCAACTTCTCAAGAAAACATTCAGTACTTC

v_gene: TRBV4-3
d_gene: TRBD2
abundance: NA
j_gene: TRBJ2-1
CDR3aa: CASSRGLAGDDEQFF
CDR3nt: TGCGCCAGCAGCAGGGGACTAGCGGGAGATGATGAGCAGTTCTTC

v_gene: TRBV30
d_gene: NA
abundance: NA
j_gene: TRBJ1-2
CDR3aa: CAWSRGEGYTF
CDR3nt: TGTGCCTGGAGTCGGGGAGAAGGCTACACCTTC

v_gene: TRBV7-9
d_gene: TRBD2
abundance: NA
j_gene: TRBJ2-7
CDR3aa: CASSLPGTSYEQYF
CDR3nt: TGTGCCAGCAGCTTACCCGGGACTAGCTACGAGCAGTACTTC

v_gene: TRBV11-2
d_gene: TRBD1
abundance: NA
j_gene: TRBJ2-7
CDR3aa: CASSQQQGPYEQYF
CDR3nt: TGTGCCAGCAGCCAACAACAGGGGCCCTACGAGCAGTACTTC

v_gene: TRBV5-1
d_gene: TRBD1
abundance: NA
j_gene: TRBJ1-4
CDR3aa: CASSSIGGQGREKLFF
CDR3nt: TGCGCCAGCAGCTCTATTGGGGGACAGGGTCGGGAAAAACTGTTTTTT

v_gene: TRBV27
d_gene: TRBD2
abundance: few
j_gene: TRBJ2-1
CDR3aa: CASSFPAGGPNEQFF
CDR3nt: TGTGCCAGCAGTTTCCCAGCGGGAGGCCCCAATGAGCAGTTCTTC

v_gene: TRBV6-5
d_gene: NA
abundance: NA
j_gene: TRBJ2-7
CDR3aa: CATRAGIYEQYF
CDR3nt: TGTGCCACACGAGCAGGGATCTACGAGCAGTACTTC

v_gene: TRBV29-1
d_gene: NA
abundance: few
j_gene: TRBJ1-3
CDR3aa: CSSTTGLSGNTIYF
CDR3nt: TGCAGCTCGACGACAGGCCTCTCTGGAAACACCATATATTTT

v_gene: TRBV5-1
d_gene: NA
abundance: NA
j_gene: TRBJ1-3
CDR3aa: CASSLIGFSGNTIYF
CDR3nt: TGCGCCAGCAGCTTGATCGGTTTCTCTGGAAACACCATATATTTT

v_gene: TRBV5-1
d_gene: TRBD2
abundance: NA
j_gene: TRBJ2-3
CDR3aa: CASSLARLAGVADTQYF
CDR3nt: TGCGCCAGCAGCTTGGCGAGACTAGCGGGAGTTGCAGATACGCAGTATTTT

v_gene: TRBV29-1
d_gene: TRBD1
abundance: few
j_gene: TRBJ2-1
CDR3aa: CSVTGTGSNEQFF
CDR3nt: TGCAGCGTTACCGGGACAGGTTCCAATGAGCAGTTCTTC

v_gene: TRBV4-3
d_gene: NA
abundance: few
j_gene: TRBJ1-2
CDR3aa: CASSQGAGLAYGYTF
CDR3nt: TGCGCCAGCAGCCAAGGGGCGGGGCTGGCCTATGGCTACACCTTC

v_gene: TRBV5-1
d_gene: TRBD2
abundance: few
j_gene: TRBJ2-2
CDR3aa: CASTKTSGANTGELFF
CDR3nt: TGCGCCAGCACCAAAACTAGCGGGGCGAACACCGGGGAGCTGTTTTTT

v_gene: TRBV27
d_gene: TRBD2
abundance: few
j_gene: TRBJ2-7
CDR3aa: CASSSTRLAGSYEQYF
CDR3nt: TGTGCCAGCAGTTCTACCAGACTAGCGGGATCCTACGAGCAGTACTTC